Each of the 17 T cell receptor beta chains below was sequenced from the same sample in a study of T cell changes during pregnancy in multiple sclerosis. Profiled with immunoSEQ multiplex PCR; TCRdb holds only in-frame clones, not every one. The sample contains around 81,000 clones, roughly 92% of which appear only once. Sequences were derived from peripheral blood, sampled after pregnancy. These receptors were taken from a female donor in good health, enrolled as a control in a pregnancy study.

The V and J genes are TRBV19 and TRBJ2-7; 8 nucleotides match TRBD2. Trimming took 4 bases from V and 2 from J; bases not matched to a gene: 7. Germline V CDR1 and CDR2: LNHDA, SQIVND (reference sequence). The CDR3 is made up of 15 amino acids. The CDR3 DNA reads as TGTGCCAGTAGTACCCCTTACGGGAGGGCCTACGAGCAGTACTTC. As protein: CASSTPYGRAYEQYF. The whole variable domain, remainder taken from reference TRBV19 and TRBJ2-7, is DGGITQSPKYLFRKEGQNVTLSCEQNLNHDAMYWYRQDPGQGLRLIYYSQIVNDFQKGDIAEGYSVSREKKESFPLTVTSAQKNPTAFYLCASSTPYGRAYEQYFGPGTRLTVT.

This clone has a handful of counts. The gene calls are TRBV4-1 and TRBJ1-2, with D maybe TRBD1 (5 bases). Trimming shortened V by 4 bases and J by 3 bases, and 15 bases separated the two germline ends. From germline, CDR1 is MGHRA and CDR2 YSYEKL. The CDR3 loop spans 15 amino acids. The CDR3 DNA is TGCGCCAGCAGCCTATCAGGGAACCGGGACTATGGCTACACCTTC. It encodes CASSLSGNRDYGYTF.

V and J are TRBV7-9 and TRBJ2-1; D may be TRBD2 (6 bases). Germline V gives CDR1 SEHNR, CDR2 FQNEAQ (reference sequence). The length of the CDR3 is 12 residues. The V end lost 5 bases, the J end lost 7 bases, and 9 bases lay between the germline ends. The CDR3 DNA follows: TGTGCCAGCAGCCGCGCGGGGAATGAGCAGTTCTTC. Protein: CASSRAGNEQFF.

The chain carries TRBV4-1 and TRBJ2-7; 9 nucleotides agree with TRBD2. J lost 4 bases, V lost 2 bases, and 3 bases had no gene match. From germline, CDR1 is MGHRA and CDR2 YSYEKL. This CDR3 contains 14 residues. The CDR3 region is CASSQIAGVYEQYF. DNA of the CDR3: TGCGCCAGCAGCCAAATAGCGGGAGTTTACGAGCAGTACTTC.

The chain is built from TRBV7-3 and TRBJ2-2, with 7 bases identical to TRBD1. The CDR3 consists of 16 residues. The ends lost 2 bases at V and 2 bases at J; junction bases unmatched: 5. CDR1 is SGHTA, CDR2 FQGTGA, per germline. Here the CDR3 reads CASSLVGGGNTGELFF. The CDR3 nucleotides are TGTGCCAGCAGCTTAGTAGGGGGCGGCAACACCGGGGAGCTGTTTTTT.

The chain has TRBV5-1 and TRBJ2-7, with D unclear. Germline CDR1 and CDR2: SGHRS and YFSETQ. V was cut by 0 bases and J by 0 bases, with 19 bases left in between. This CDR3 region has 18 residues. The CDR3 here is CASSLAKVEGPSSYEQYF. In nucleotides, the CDR3 is TGCGCCAGCAGCTTGGCCAAAGTCGAAGGCCCTAGCTCCTACGAGCAGTACTTC. Based on the CDR3 plus reference TRBV5-1 and TRBJ2-7, the full variable domain is KAGVTQTPRYLIKTRGQQVTLSCSPISGHRSVSWYQQTPGQGLQFLFEYFSETQRNKGNFPGRFSGRQFSNSRSEMNVSTLELGDSALYLCASSLAKVEGPSSYEQYFGPGTRLTVT.

The chain uses TRBV5-1 and TRBJ2-2, with 8 bases lining up with TRBD1. The junction had 6 bases not matched to a gene; V was cut back by 4 bases and J by 4 bases. CDR1 and CDR2 from the germline V gene are SGHRS and YFSETQ. The CDR3 has 15 residues. This CDR3 is CASSAGQGFTGELFF. The CDR3 bases are TGCGCCAGCAGCGCTGGACAGGGATTCACCGGGGAGCTGTTTTTT.

In its sample, this clone was seen once. The J gene is TRBJ1-2, the V gene TRBV5-5, with D possibly being TRBD1 (6 bases). The CDR3 spans 16 residues. Germline V gene sequence: CDR1 SGHKS, CDR2 YYEKEE (reference sequence). Trimming stripped 6 bases from V and 5 bases from J, with 23 bases between. The CDR3 spells CASTPNPGTFLYGYTF. DNA of the CDR3: TGTGCCAGCACCCCTAACCCCGGGACATTCCTGTATGGCTACACCTTC.

The genes are TRBV19 and TRBJ1-1; weak D call: TRBD1 (5 bases). V was shortened by 10 bases and J by 5 bases, with 20 bases between the two germline ends. This CDR3 is built from 14 residues. Germline loops: CDR1 LNHDA, CDR2 SQIVND (reference sequence). The CDR3 here is CATSQLGGGTEAFF. In DNA, the CDR3 is TGTGCCACCTCCCAACTTGGGGGGGGGACTGAAGCTTTCTTT.

V gene TRBV5-6 combines with J gene TRBJ2-7, with a possible D match to TRBD1 (5 bases). Germline V lookup: CDR1 SGHDT, CDR2 YYEEEE. Trimming took off 4 bases at V and 3 bases at J, with 11 bases between the two ends. This CDR3 is built from 13 residues. CDR3 in amino acids: CASSPGHRYEQYF. As DNA, the CDR3 is TGTGCCAGCAGCCCAGGACACCGCTACGAGCAGTACTTC.

This chain joins TRBV11-2 and TRBJ2-1; no firm D call. Trimming took 1 base from V and 10 from J, leaving 5 bases between them. The CDR3 sequence is 11 residues long. Germline-derived CDR1 and CDR2 are SGHAT and FQNNGV. The CDR3 is CASSLGREQFF. The CDR3 coding sequence is TGTGCCAGCAGCTTAGGCAGGGAGCAGTTCTTC.

The chain uses TRBV7-2 and TRBJ2-1; D unresolved. This CDR3 region has 15 residues. Germline V gives CDR1 SGHTA, CDR2 FQGNSA. The V end lost 6 bases, the J end lost 0 bases, and 12 bases lay between the germline ends. The DNA of the CDR3 is TGTGCCAGCAGGGGTTCGAGGAGCTCCTACAATGAGCAGTTCTTC. Amino acid sequence: CASRGSRSSYNEQFF. Full variable domain (outside the CDR3, taken from reference TRBV7-2 and TRBJ2-1): GAGVSQSPSNKVTEKGKDVELRCDPISGHTALYWYRQSLGQGLEFLIYFQGNSAPDKSGLPSDRFSAERTGGSVSTLTIQRTQQEDSAVYLCASRGSRSSYNEQFFGPGTRLTVL.

The chain carries TRBV30 and TRBJ1-6, with D tentatively TRBD1 (6 bases). The germline V gene encodes CDR1 GTSNPN and CDR2 SVGIG (reference sequence). V was pared by 7 bases and J by 7 bases, with 17 bases between. The CDR3 sequence is 14 residues long. The CDR3 is CASQQGTRNSPLHF. In nucleotides, the CDR3 is TGTGCCTCCCAACAGGGTACAAGAAATTCACCCCTCCACTTT.

Comment on this clone: One end of the junction is discordant with germline, which a read error may explain. The chain recombines TRBV7-7 with TRBJ2-2; D unclear. Germline values: CDR1 SSHAT, CDR2 FNYEAQ (reference sequence). This CDR3 is 14 amino acids long. CDR3 loop: CASRQAPVTGELFF. The CDR3 nucleotides read TGTGCTAGCAGGCAGGCACCAGTCACCGGGGAGCTGTTTTTT.

The genes are TRBV19 and TRBJ2-3, with 8 bases lining up with TRBD2. Germline V gene lookup returns CDR1 LNHDA and CDR2 SQIVND (reference sequence). The V gene end was trimmed by 3 bases and the J gene end by 0 bases; junction bases not matched to a gene: 8. This CDR3 region has 17 residues. Here the CDR3 reads CASSILRGVHSTDTQYF. The CDR3 nucleotides are TGTGCCAGTAGTATCTTGCGGGGGGTACATAGCACAGATACGCAGTATTTT.

The V call is TRBV5-6, the J call TRBJ2-2, with D maybe TRBD2 (6 bases). Germline-derived CDR1 and CDR2 are SGHDT and YYEEEE. The CDR3 is 15 amino acids. V was shortened by 5 bases and J by 5 bases, with 16 bases between the two germline ends. CDR3 coding DNA: TGTGCCAGCAGTTTCCCGGGGAGCGGGACCGGGGAGCTGTTTTTT. Protein: CASSFPGSGTGELFF.

The CDR3 loop is CASSRDRGYEQYF. In DNA form, the CDR3 reads TGTGCCAGCAGCCGGGACAGGGGGTACGAGCAGTACTTC. The rearrangement joins TRBV6-6 to TRBJ2-5; 11 bases align to TRBD1. The tail of the sequence fits TRBJ2-7 better, so the J call may be wrong. Germline lookup yields CDR1 MNHNY and CDR2 SVGAGI (reference sequence). The CDR3 runs 13 residues.